This T cell receptor (beta chain) stems from a study of cytomegalovirus exposure and HLA in healthy donors. With 60 Vbeta and 13 Jbeta primers, the PCR was carried out. TCRdb keeps only in-frame clones here, not all; method: immunoSEQ multiplex PCR. The sample carries roughly 200,000 clones, roughly 13% recorded once. This clone was seen a handful of times. Antigen: not known. This CDR3 contains 14 residues. V dropped 5 bases and J dropped 4 bases, with 14 bases sitting between them. Germline CDR1 MNHEY, CDR2 SMNVEV (reference sequence). Study-wide findings and caveats: Later analysis reportedly placed an Asian-associated ancestry cluster below the roughly 700-donor mean in N-insertions. The authors confirmed in vitro that a few CMV-associated chains were specific for CMV antigens.

The sequence derives from a man aged 50 or older in good health and CMV-seropositive. Sequenced: PBMCs. The chain links TRBV27 to TRBJ1-1, with D tentatively TRBD1 (6 bases). CDR3 sequence reads: CASSRQATGTEAFF. Here the CDR3 DNA reads TGTGCCAGCAGTCGACAGGCGACGGGCACTGAAGCTTTCTTT.